This T cell receptor (beta chain) was captured in a study of beta chain features in type 1 diabetes. There are a few counts of this clone. TCRB transcripts that were expressed got sequenced, as all of the isolated RNA had been reverse transcribed. Method: immunoSEQ multiplex PCR; TCRdb's copy keeps in-frame clones and lacks some. Of 430,000 or so clones listed, over 9.5% were seen once; the top ten hold approximately 0.045%. Per germline, CDR1 LGHNA and CDR2 YNFKEQ. The CDR3 runs 16 residues. V trimming: 8 bases; J trimming: 0 bases; junction bases outside the gene matches: 8. This clonotype was obtained from a woman aged 18-29 years in good health. The rearrangement joins TRBV4-2 to TRBJ2-1, with 9 positions matching TRBD2. Sequencing was done on a sample of naive CD4+ T cells from blood. For the CDR3, the DNA is TGTGCCAGCGGACAAGCGGGGGGACTCTCCTACAATGAGCAGTTCTTC. Protein sequence: CASGQAGGLSYNEQFF.